The rows below give T cell receptor beta chains drawn from one sample of a study of cytomegalovirus exposure and HLA in healthy donors. TCRdb's table, derived via immunoSEQ multiplex PCR, lists solely in-frame clones and lacks some. This table holds roughly 80,000 clones, roughly 84% found once. Sequenced: PBMCs. These TCRs come from a woman in her forties or fifties in good health and CMV-seronegative. The CDR3 runs from the conserved cysteine through the conserved F or W. Each record gives: V gene, D gene, J gene, clone size, CDR3 protein, CDR3 DNA. The D gene is left open where the match is weak. A clone size is listed for some rows: how often the clone was seen (once, few, many), or a class if it is expanded.

V: TRBV18; D: TRBD1; J: TRBJ1-2; size: .; CDR3: CASSLDRGMRYGYTF; DNA: TGTGCCAGCTCGCTTGACAGGGGTATGAGGTATGGCTACACCTTC
V: TRBV29-1; D: .; J: TRBJ1-2; size: .; CDR3: CSVEGWGRGYYGYTF; DNA: TGCAGCGTTGAGGGGTGGGGCAGGGGATACTATGGCTACACCTTC
V: TRBV7-2; D: TRBD2; J: TRBJ2-1; size: .; CDR3: CAAGGSGSSYNEQFF; DNA: TGTGCCGCCGGGGGTAGCGGGAGCTCCTACAATGAGCAGTTCTTC
V: TRBV2; D: .; J: TRBJ1-1; size: .; CDR3: CASSDSGWDTEAFF; DNA: TGTGCCAGCAGTGATTCAGGGTGGGACACTGAAGCTTTCTTT
V: TRBV28; D: TRBD1; J: TRBJ2-1; size: few; CDR3: CASIRRTGWGNEQFF; DNA: TGTGCCAGCATTAGAAGGACAGGTTGGGGGAATGAGCAGTTCTTC
V: TRBV6-6; D: .; J: TRBJ1-1; size: .; CDR3: CASSSSLRTVNTEAFF; DNA: TGTGCCAGCAGTTCTTCTTTACGGACAGTTAACACTGAAGCTTTCTTT
V: TRBV4-1; D: TRBD2; J: TRBJ2-3; size: few; CDR3: CASSKLAGVPTDTQYF; DNA: TGCGCCAGCAGCAAACTAGCGGGAGTCCCCACAGATACGCAGTATTTT
V: TRBV4-2; D: TRBD2; J: TRBJ2-5; size: .; CDR3: CASSQDGTSGGAEETQYF; DNA: TGTGCCAGCAGCCAGGATGGGACTAGCGGGGGGGCGGAAGAGACCCAGTACTTC
V: TRBV5-1; D: .; J: TRBJ2-2; size: .; CDR3: CASSSRTITGNTGELFF; DNA: TGCGCCAGCAGCTCGCGTACTATTACAGGGAACACCGGGGAGCTGTTTTTT
V: TRBV7-8; D: TRBD1; J: TRBJ1-2; size: .; CDR3: CASRDAKGDRLFGYTF; DNA: TGTGCCAGCAGAGACGCCAAAGGGGACAGACTGTTTGGCTACACCTTC
V: TRBV27; D: TRBD1; J: TRBJ2-7; size: .; CDR3: CASSSTGTGGFSYEQYF; DNA: TGTGCCAGCAGCTCGACCGGGACAGGGGGATTCTCCTACGAGCAGTACTTC
V: TRBV28; D: TRBD2; J: TRBJ2-3; size: .; CDR3: CAAGAGVADTQYF; DNA: TGTGCCGCCGGGGCGGGAGTGGCAGATACGCAGTATTTT
V: TRBV7-8; D: .; J: TRBJ2-3; size: .; CDR3: CASSLVRGDTDTQYF; DNA: TGTGCCAGCAGCTTAGTTCGCGGGGACACAGATACGCAGTATTTT
V: TRBV6-6; D: TRBD1; J: TRBJ1-5; size: .; CDR3: CASSTRDSYQPQHF; DNA: TGTGCCAGCAGTACCCGGGACAGTTATCAGCCCCAGCATTTT
V: TRBV7-7; D: .; J: TRBJ2-3; size: few; CDR3: CASSLLNGMKVRTDTQYF; DNA: TGTGCTAGCAGCCTACTTAACGGGATGAAGGTTCGCACAGATACGCAGTATTTT